The following is a T cell receptor beta chain sequence with its context. This specimen belongs to a study of blood T cell repertoires in COVID-19. Study-wide background: Sample material is recorded as cDNA or gDNA derived from T cells, B-cell-depleted T cells, or PBMCs.

As handled by the study authors: Nucleated cell number was recorded as an estimate derived from reference gene primer amplification. Libraries were prepared by immunoSEQ multiplex PCR; TCRdb keeps only in-frame clonotypes and omits some of them. V, J and clone size were drawn from that table, and D and trimming were deduced from the DNA. The table records about 77,000 clones, 75% to 85% of them present only once. The clonotype was recovered from a woman aged 70-85 years with acute or convalescent COVID-19. The specimen sequenced was peripheral blood.

The CDR3 DNA sequence: TGTGCCAGCAGCCAAGATCAGCTTAGGAGTGAAGCTTTCTTT. Its translation: CASSQDQLRSEAFF. The rearrangement links TRBV4-2 to TRBJ1-1; D uncertain. The germline V gene encodes CDR1 LGHNA and CDR2 YNFKEQ. The V and J ends lost 0 bases and 7 bases respectively, with 12 bases between them. The CDR3 contains 14 residues.